This T cell receptor (beta chain) was found in a study of pediatric ulcerative colitis. This table comes from immunoSEQ multiplex PCR, and its TCRdb copy is limited to in-frame clones, with some not included. This table has around 61,000 clones, 86% appearing once. V trimming: 4 bases; J trimming: 6 bases; junction bases outside the gene matches: 5. This CDR3 is built from 15 residues. CDR1 SGHVS and CDR2 FQNEAQ come from the germline V gene. V is TRBV7-8 and J is TRBJ2-1; 11 bases align to TRBD2. The source is a boy younger than 18 with severe ulcerative colitis. Specimen: blood. The CDR3 sequence: CASSSGTSGGNEQFF. CDR3 bases: TGTGCCAGCAGCTCCGGGACTAGCGGAGGCAATGAGCAGTTCTTC.